A selection of T cell receptor beta chains follows, all from one sample in a study of blood T cell repertoires in COVID-19. The table came from immunoSEQ multiplex PCR; TCRdb's copy has only in-frame clones and leaves some out. The sample has about 66,000 clones, approximately 80% seen once. Sequences were obtained from peripheral blood. Source of these receptors: a man aged 55 to 70 with acute or convalescent COVID-19. Each CDR3 is given with its conserved first and last residue. A D gene is named only where the DNA matches it firmly. The listing skips clone size in some rows; elsewhere it reads once, few, many or a size class.

>TRBD1|TRBJ1-2|NA|TRBV5-1|14
TGCGCCAGCGGTACAGGGGATAGAGGCTATGGCTACACCTTC
CASGTGDRGYGYTF
>TRBD1|TRBJ1-1|NA|TRBV9|15
TGTGCCAGCACCAGCGTAGGGACAGGACACACTGAAGCTTTCTTT
CASTSVGTGHTEAFF
>NA|TRBJ2-3|NA|TRBV7-2|16
TGTGCCAGCAGCTTAATGGGCGGGTTAAGCACAGATACGCAGTATTTT
CASSLMGGLSTDTQYF
>NA|TRBJ1-2|NA|TRBV5-1|14
TGCGCCAGCAGCTTGGGGCAGGGTGGTAATGGCTACACCTTC
CASSLGQGGNGYTF
>NA|TRBJ2-1|NA|TRBV20-1|11
TGCAGTGCCTCAACTAGCAATGAGCAGTTCTTC
CSASTSNEQFF
>NA|TRBJ2-1|NA|TRBV19|11
TGTGCCAGTAGCTTTTACAATGAGCAGTTCTTC
CASSFYNEQFF
>NA|TRBJ1-4|once|TRBV19|15
TGTGCCAGTAGTCGCACACCGGGACAAGGGGAAAAACTGTTTTTT
CASSRTPGQGEKLFF
>NA|TRBJ2-3|NA|TRBV29-1|15
TGCAGCGCCGGGGGGGGACAGGGCTACACAGATACGCAGTATTTT
CSAGGGQGYTDTQYF
>TRBD1|TRBJ1-3|NA|TRBV5-4|15
TGTGCCAGCAGCCGGGACAGCTCCTCTGGAAACACCATATATTTT
CASSRDSSSGNTIYF
>TRBD2|TRBJ2-3|NA|TRBV10-3|16
TGTGCCATCAGTGAAGGGACTAGCGGGCTCACAGATACGCAGTATTTT
CAISEGTSGLTDTQYF
>NA|TRBJ1-5|NA|TRBV19|14
TGTGCCAGTAGTGGCAGGGATAGCAATCAGCCCCAGCATTTT
CASSGRDSNQPQHF
>NA|TRBJ1-2|once|TRBV5-4|14
TGTGCCAGCAGCTTGATCGGGGGACTGGGGGGCTACACCTTC
CASSLIGGLGGYTF
>NA|TRBJ1-5|NA|TRBV3-1/TRBV3-2|15
TGTGCCAGCAGCCAAGGGCTCCTCAGCAATCAGCCCCAGCATTTT
CASSQGLLSNQPQHF
>TRBD1|TRBJ1-1|NA|TRBV5-4|13
TGTGCCAGCAGCTCAGGACAGGGGGCTGAAGCTTTCTTT
CASSSGQGAEAFF
>NA|TRBJ2-5|NA|TRBV6-2/TRBV6-3|15
TGTGCCAGCAGTTACCGCGCCAGGGTAGGAGAGACCCAGTACTTC
CASSYRARVGETQYF
>NA|TRBJ1-2|NA|TRBV12-3/TRBV12-4|12
TGTGCCAGCAGACGGACCCAGGGTGGCTACACCTTC
CASRRTQGGYTF
>NA|TRBJ2-7|NA|TRBV7-8|13
TGTGCCAGCAGCTTAGTTACAGGGCTCGAGCAGTACTTC
CASSLVTGLEQYF
>NA|TRBJ1-5|NA|TRBV19|15
TGTGCCAGTACCAACTGGACAGTAGCGATTCAGCCCCAGCATTTT
CASTNWTVAIQPQHF
>TRBD1|TRBJ2-7|NA|TRBV18|11
TGTGCCAGCTCACCAGGACAGGGTTGGTACTTC
CASSPGQGWYF
>NA|TRBJ1-2|once|TRBV27|14
TGTGCCAGCAGTCCCCTCGGTGATAACTATGGCTACACCTTC
CASSPLGDNYGYTF
>TRBD1|TRBJ2-7|NA|TRBV10-3|13
TGTGCCATCTGGGACAGGGGCCTCTACGAGCAGTACTTC
CAIWDRGLYEQYF
>NA|TRBJ1-1|NA|TRBV18|15
TGTGCCAGCTCACCAGCTCAGGGATTGAACACTGAAGCTTTCTTT
CASSPAQGLNTEAFF
>TRBD1|TRBJ1-1|few|TRBV5-5|12
TGTGCCAGCAGCTACAGGGGCTTGCTAGCTTTCTTT
CASSYRGLLAFF
>TRBD1|TRBJ2-7|NA|TRBV5-6|14
TGTGCCAGCGGGGACAGGGGGCGCGGGTACGAGCAGTACTTC
CASGDRGRGYEQYF
>NA|TRBJ1-3|NA|TRBV7-9|15
TGTGCCAGCAGCCCGCGACCGACAGTAGGAAACACCATATATTTT
CASSPRPTVGNTIYF
>TRBD1|TRBJ1-6|once|TRBV30|14
TGTGCCTGGAGCCGCCGGACAGGGCGTTCACCCCTCCACTTT
CAWSRRTGRSPLHF
>TRBD2|TRBJ2-1|NA|TRBV7-6|15
TGTGCCAGCAGCTACTCCGGGACTAGCGGGCTTGAGCAGTTCTTC
CASSYSGTSGLEQFF
>TRBD1|TRBJ2-7|NA|TRBV29-1|15
TGCAGCGCCTACACCGGACAGGGGGATCGCTACGAGCAGTACTTC
CSAYTGQGDRYEQYF
>TRBD2|TRBJ2-7|NA|TRBV9|15
TGTGCCAGCAGCGTCGGACTAGCGGGGACCTACGAGCAGTACTTC
CASSVGLAGTYEQYF
>TRBD1|TRBJ1-5|few|TRBV27|15
TGTGCCAGCAGTTTATCAGGGGGCGACTATCAGCCCCAGCATTTT
CASSLSGGDYQPQHF
>TRBD2|TRBJ2-1|NA|TRBV3-1/TRBV3-2|17
TGTGCCAGCAGCCAAGTACCTAGCGGGGCCTCCTACAATGAGCAGTTCTTC
CASSQVPSGASYNEQFF
>NA|TRBJ1-2|NA|TRBV5-6|13
TGTGCCAGCAGCTTGGACGGGGACTATGGCTACACCTTC
CASSLDGDYGYTF
>TRBD2|TRBJ2-5|once|TRBV6-2/TRBV6-3|15
TGTGCCAGCAGTGTACCGGGACTAGCGGGGGAGACCCAGTACTTC
CASSVPGLAGETQYF
>TRBD1|TRBJ1-1|NA|TRBV11-2|16
TGTGCCAGCAGACAGGTAGCCGGGACAGGGAACACTGAAGCTTTCTTT
CASRQVAGTGNTEAFF
>TRBD2|TRBJ2-3|NA|TRBV27|17
TGTGCCAGCAGTTTTACCTCTAGCGGGGGGCGCACAGATACGCAGTATTTT
CASSFTSSGGRTDTQYF
>TRBD1|TRBJ2-2|NA|TRBV24-1|16
TGTGCCACCAGTGATCCAACAGGGGGCGAGACGGGGGAGCTGTTTTTT
CATSDPTGGETGELFF
>NA|TRBJ1-5|NA|TRBV30|12
TGTGCCTGGAGCGACAGAAATCAGCCCCAGCATTTT
CAWSDRNQPQHF
>NA|TRBJ1-1|NA|TRBV18|14
TGTGCCAGCTCCGCCGGTGGGACTGGCACTGAAGCTTTCTTT
CASSAGGTGTEAFF
>NA|TRBJ1-2|NA|TRBV4-2|15
TGTGCCAGCAGCCAAGATTCGAACAGGAACTATGGCTACACCTTC
CASSQDSNRNYGYTF
>TRBD1|TRBJ1-1|NA|TRBV18|15
TGTGCCAGCTCACCCTGGACAGGGTCGAACACTGAAGCTTTCTTT
CASSPWTGSNTEAFF
>NA|TRBJ2-5|NA|TRBV5-4|15
TGTGCCAGCAGCTTCGGGGACCGGGAGTGGGAGACCCAGTACTTC
CASSFGDREWETQYF
>NA|TRBJ1-5|NA|TRBV12-3/TRBV12-4|13
TGTGCCAGCAGTTTACAGGGGAGTCAGCCCCAGCATTTT
CASSLQGSQPQHF
>NA|TRBJ2-3|NA|TRBV6-2/TRBV6-3|14
TGTGCCAGCAGTTACCTCGGTGGTGCAGATACGCAGTATTTT
CASSYLGGADTQYF
>NA|TRBJ2-3|NA|TRBV7-2|16
TGTGCCAGCAGCTTACCCCTCACTAGGAACACAGATACGCAGTATTTT
CASSLPLTRNTDTQYF
>TRBD1|TRBJ2-7|NA|TRBV7-9|14
TGTGCCAGCAGCTTAGATGGGGCAGGGGGCGAGCAGTACTTC
CASSLDGAGGEQYF
>TRBD2|TRBJ2-3|NA|TRBV11-2|15
TGTGCCAGCAGCATCGGACTAGCGGGGACAGATACGCAGTATTTT
CASSIGLAGTDTQYF
>NA|TRBJ2-7|NA|TRBV4-3|15
TGCGCCAGCAGCCAAGATCGCGAGATCTCCTACGAGCAGTACTTC
CASSQDREISYEQYF
>NA|TRBJ1-6|few|TRBV5-1|14
TGCGCCAGCAAGGAAACAGGAATAAATTCACCCCTCCACTTT
CASKETGINSPLHF
>NA|TRBJ2-7|NA|TRBV21-1|14
TGTGCCAGCAGCAAAGGTAAGGGGGCCTACGAGCAGTACTTC
CASSKGKGAYEQYF
>TRBD1|TRBJ1-1|NA|TRBV7-2|13
TGTGCCAGCAGCATCAGACAGGGGAGTAGGGCTTTCTTT
CASSIRQGSRAFF
>NA|TRBJ1-4|few|TRBV4-1|12
TGCGCCAGCAGCTTCGGGGAGGGAAAACTGTTTTTT
CASSFGEGKLFF
>NA|TRBJ1-1|few|TRBV19|17
TGTGCCAGTAGTATTCGTTTAATCCGGGGTATGAACACTGAAGCTTTCTTT
CASSIRLIRGMNTEAFF